Listed below are T cell receptor beta chains from one sample, sequenced in a study of identical twins. From the 5' RACE reads, TCRdb called clonotypes with MiXCR, one entry per CDR3 protein. The table shows under 1 million distinct CDR3 sequences, with approximately 13% occurring only once. These same records also appear under a second study, on yellow fever vaccine responses in identical twins.

Sequenced input: PBMCs. These TCRs come from a woman aged 18 to 35 in good health. The CDR3 runs from the conserved cysteine through the conserved F or W. A D gene is named only where the DNA matches it firmly. Rows may omit the clone size; those that give it use once, few, many or a size class.

d_gene,v_gene,j_gene,abundance,CDR3aa,CDR3nt
-,TRBV6-5,TRBJ1-2,-,CASSYSMRSSTGRLHGYTF,TGTGCCAGCAGTTACTCGATGCGGAGCTCAACCGGCCGATTACATGGCTACACCTTC
TRBD2,TRBV6-2/TRBV6-3,TRBJ2-5,few,CASSYPGLAGGGETQYF,TGTGCCAGCAGTTACCCGGGACTAGCGGGAGGGGGAGAGACCCAGTACTTC
-,TRBV5-4,TRBJ2-1,-,CASSPDSSSYNEQFF,TGTGCCAGCAGCCCCGACTCGAGCTCCTACAATGAGCAGTTCTTC
-,TRBV10-3,TRBJ1-6,-,CAISEDGTHNSPLHF,TGTGCCATCAGTGAAGATGGGACCCATAATTCACCCCTCCACTTT
TRBD2,TRBV20-1,TRBJ2-7,-,CSATLTSGRYEQYF,TGCAGTGCTACCCTCACTAGCGGGAGGTACGAGCAGTACTTC
TRBD1,TRBV12-5,TRBJ2-3,few,CASGLARTGNTDTQYF,TGTGCTAGTGGTTTGGCACGGACAGGGAACACAGATACGCAGTATTTT
-,TRBV6-5,TRBJ1-5,-,CASSYSRDQPQHF,TGTGCCAGCAGTTACTCGAGGGATCAGCCCCAGCATTTT
TRBD2,TRBV12-3/TRBV12-4,TRBJ2-1,-,CASRQYLAGREKGSYNEQFF,TGTGCCAGCAGACAATATCTAGCGGGAAGGGAAAAAGGCTCCTACAATGAGCAGTTCTTC
TRBD1,TRBV5-1,TRBJ2-3,-,CASSPGQGKDTQYF,TGCGCCAGTTCTCCGGGACAGGGAAAAGATACGCAGTATTTT
-,TRBV5-6,TRBJ2-3,-,CASSSKGRGRTDTQYF,TGTGCCAGCAGCTCTAAGGGGCGGGGTCGCACAGATACGCAGTATTTT
-,TRBV29-1,TRBJ2-7,many,CSVEGETYEQYF,TGCAGCGTAGAGGGAGAGACCTACGAGCAGTACTTC
TRBD2,TRBV20-1,TRBJ2-1,-,CSARAPGLANNEQFF,TGCAGTGCTAGAGCTCCGGGACTAGCGAACAATGAGCAGTTCTTC
-,TRBV28,TRBJ2-1,few,CASSLLVKGYNEQFF,TGTGCCAGCAGTTTACTGGTAAAGGGCTACAATGAGCAGTTCTTC
-,TRBV6-5,TRBJ2-2,few,CASSSGGWLPGELFF,TGTGCCAGCAGTTCTGGGGGTTGGTTACCCGGGGAGCTGTTTTTT
-,TRBV29-1,TRBJ1-3,few,CSVLGTPNEDTIYF,TGCAGCGTTCTAGGGACCCCTAACGAAGACACCATATATTTT
-,TRBV6-5,TRBJ1-2,few,CASSYLMTPIEGYTF,TGTGCCAGCAGTTACCTGATGACTCCGATTGAGGGCTACACCTTC
TRBD2,TRBV9,TRBJ2-5,many,CASSVGRLAVETQYF,TGTGCCAGCAGCGTAGGCAGACTAGCGGTTGAGACCCAGTACTTC
-,TRBV12-3/TRBV12-4,TRBJ2-7,-,CASTLGTNEQYF,TGTGCCAGCACTTTGGGTACAAACGAGCAGTACTTC
TRBD2,TRBV20-1,TRBJ2-5,few,CSARELASGFSETQYF,TGCAGTGCTAGAGAGTTAGCTAGCGGGTTCTCAGAGACCCAGTACTTC
-,TRBV4-1,TRBJ1-6,-,CASSKGQGSPLHF,TGCGCCAGCAGCAAAGGGCAGGGATCACCCCTCCACTTT
TRBD1,TRBV5-1,TRBJ2-1,few,CASSLGNRGDEQFF,TGCGCCAGCAGCTTGGGGAACAGGGGTGATGAGCAGTTCTTC
TRBD1,TRBV28,TRBJ2-5,many,CASSLGRGRQETQYF,TGTGCCAGCAGTTTAGGCAGGGGGCGTCAAGAGACCCAGTACTTC
-,TRBV11-2,TRBJ1-3,-,CASSGGQPGNTIYF,TGTGCCAGCAGCGGAGGACAGCCTGGAAACACCATATATTTT
-,TRBV5-5,TRBJ2-1,few,CASSFLDGAYNEQFF,TGTGCCAGCAGCTTTCTTGACGGGGCCTACAATGAGCAGTTCTTC
-,TRBV20-1,TRBJ1-6,-,CSASNRDGKYSPLHF,TGCAGTGCTAGCAACCGGGACGGCAAGTATTCACCCCTCCACTTT
TRBD1,TRBV6-1,TRBJ1-5,few,CASSGDRVGQPQHF,TGTGCCAGCAGTGGAGACAGGGTGGGTCAGCCCCAGCATTTT
-,TRBV20-1,TRBJ1-1,-,CSAGVTGRKTPEAFF,TGCAGTGCTGGGGTTACAGGGAGAAAAACCCCTGAAGCTTTCTTT
TRBD2,TRBV12-3/TRBV12-4,TRBJ2-3,many,CASSSSGSTDTQYF,TGCGCCAGCAGCTCTAGCGGTAGCACAGATACGCAGTATTTT
-,TRBV5-4,TRBJ2-1,few,CASSLPYSEQFF,TGTGCCAGCAGCTTGCCTTACTCTGAGCAGTTCTTC
TRBD2,TRBV5-1,TRBJ2-5,many,CASSFGTSGGTYQETQYF,TGCGCCAGCAGCTTCGGGACTAGCGGGGGCACGTACCAAGAGACCCAGTACTTC
-,TRBV4-1,TRBJ2-3,few,CASSQYKAGTDTQYF,TGCGCCAGCAGCCAGTACAAGGCGGGAACAGATACGCAGTATTTT
-,TRBV20-1,TRBJ2-1,-,CSVSGGGEQFF,TGCAGTGTTTCAGGGGGGGGTGAGCAGTTCTTC
TRBD2,TRBV12-3/TRBV12-4,TRBJ2-3,-,CASSLTLADTDTQYF,TGTGCCAGCAGTTTGACTCTAGCGGACACAGATACGCAGTATTTT
-,TRBV10-3,TRBJ2-3,-,CAISSYGTSTDTQYF,TGTGCCATCAGTAGTTACGGGACTAGCACAGATACGCAGTATTTT
TRBD2,TRBV5-1,TRBJ2-1,few,CASSSPSGGNYNEQFF,TGCGCCAGCAGCTCTCCTAGCGGGGGTAACTACAATGAGCAGTTCTTC
TRBD2,TRBV11-2,TRBJ2-3,many,CASSLRRGGGTDTQYF,TGTGCCAGCAGCCTTCGGCGGGGGGGCGGCACAGATACGCAGTATTTT
-,TRBV4-1,TRBJ1-2,-,CASSQVLGNADSTF,TGCGCCAGCAGCCAAGTCCTAGGGAACGCCGACTCTACCTTC
-,TRBV10-2,TRBJ2-5,-,CASSGYESDTQETQYF,TGCGCCAGCAGTGGTTACGAGTCGGATACACAAGAGACCCAGTACTTC
-,TRBV28,TRBJ1-1,few,CASSFIGGSTEAFF,TGTGCCAGCAGTTTTATTGGGGGGAGCACTGAAGCTTTCTTT
TRBD2,TRBV29-1,TRBJ2-3,few,CSVQGSSGRTTDTQYF,TGCAGCGTTCAGGGATCTAGCGGGAGGACCACAGATACGCAGTATTTT
-,TRBV19,TRBJ2-7,few,CASRVFAYEQYF,TGTGCCAGTAGGGTCTTCGCCTACGAGCAGTACTTC
TRBD2,TRBV12-3/TRBV12-4,TRBJ2-7,-,CASCISGRSYEQYF,TGTGCCAGTTGCATTAGCGGGAGATCCTACGAGCAGTACTTC
-,TRBV3-1,TRBJ2-7,-,CASSRVTSSYEQYF,TGTGCCAGCAGCCGGGTGACTAGCTCCTACGAGCAGTACTTC
TRBD1,TRBV5-1,TRBJ2-5,many,CASRGQGGRETQYF,TGCGCCAGCAGGGGACAGGGCGGTCGAGAGACCCAGTACTTC
TRBD1,TRBV11-2,TRBJ2-1,few,CASSSTGGDSDEQFF,TGTGCCAGCAGCTCGACAGGGGGCGATTCGGATGAGCAGTTCTTC
-,TRBV3-1,TRBJ2-3,-,CASSQLRGLGQYF,TGTGCCAGCAGCCAACTGCGCGGGTTGGGGCAGTATTTT
TRBD2,TRBV12-5,TRBJ2-1,few,CASGLVIGGVPNEQFF,TGTGCTAGTGGTTTGGTTATCGGGGGGGTCCCCAATGAGCAGTTCTTC
-,TRBV2,TRBJ2-6,-,CASSRPQGSIDSGANVLTF,TGTGCCAGCAGCAGACCCCAAGGAAGTATTGACTCTGGGGCCAACGTCCTGACTTTC
-,TRBV6-5,TRBJ2-3,-,CASSYFPPSPDTQYF,TGTGCCAGCAGTTATTTTCCCCCGTCCCCAGATACGCAGTATTTT
TRBD2,TRBV5-1,TRBJ2-3,-,CASSPTGFAGGPDTQYF,TGCGCCAGCAGCCCCACCGGTTTCGCGGGGGGGCCAGATACGCAGTATTTT
TRBD2,TRBV20-1,TRBJ2-5,-,CSVFGSGSEETQYF,TGCAGTGTTTTTGGTAGCGGGAGCGAAGAGACCCAGTACTTC
TRBD2,TRBV11-2,TRBJ2-4,many,CASSVTTSGGAGGSIQYF,TGTGCCAGCAGCGTAACCACTAGCGGGGGGGCAGGAGGAAGCATTCAGTACTTC
-,TRBV10-3,TRBJ2-2,-,CAISRFTGFDGELFF,TGTGCCATCAGTAGGTTCACAGGGTTCGACGGGGAGCTGTTTTTT
-,TRBV27,TRBJ2-3,few,CASSLSPSPISTDTQYF,TGTGCCAGCAGTTTATCACCTAGCCCAATTAGCACAGATACGCAGTATTTT
-,TRBV5-1,TRBJ2-3,few,CASSLREGADTQYF,TGCGCCAGCAGCCTCCGTGAGGGGGCAGATACGCAGTATTTT